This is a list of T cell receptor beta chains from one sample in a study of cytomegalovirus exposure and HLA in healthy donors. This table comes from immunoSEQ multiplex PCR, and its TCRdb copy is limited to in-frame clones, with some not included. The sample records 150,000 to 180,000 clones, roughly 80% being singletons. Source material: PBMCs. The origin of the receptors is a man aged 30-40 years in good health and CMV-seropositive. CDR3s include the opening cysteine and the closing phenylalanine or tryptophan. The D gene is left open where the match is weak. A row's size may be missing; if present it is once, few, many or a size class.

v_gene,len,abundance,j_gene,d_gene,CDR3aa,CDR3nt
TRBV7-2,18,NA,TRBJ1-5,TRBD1,CASSPRGLTGGGNQPQHF,TGTGCCAGCAGCCCTAGGGGTCTGACAGGGGGAGGCAATCAGCCCCAGCATTTT
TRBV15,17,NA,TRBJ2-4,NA,CATSRDGRGLAKNIQYF,TGTGCCACCAGCAGAGATGGTAGGGGACTAGCCAAAAACATTCAGTACTTC
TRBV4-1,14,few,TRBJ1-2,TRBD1,CASSLGTGSYGYTF,TGCGCCAGCAGTCTCGGGACAGGGAGCTATGGCTACACCTTC
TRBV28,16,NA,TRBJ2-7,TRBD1,CASSPPRDRALYEQYF,TGTGCCAGCAGTCCCCCCCGGGACAGGGCCCTCTACGAGCAGTACTTC
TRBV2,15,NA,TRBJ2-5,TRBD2,CASSNSGRVQETQYF,TGTGCCAGCAGTAATAGCGGGAGGGTACAAGAGACCCAGTACTTC
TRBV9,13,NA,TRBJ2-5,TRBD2,CASSNSGGGTQYF,TGTGCCAGCAGCAACTCCGGGGGGGGGACCCAGTACTTC
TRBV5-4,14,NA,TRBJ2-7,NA,CASSPEASLGEQYF,TGTGCCAGCAGCCCGGAGGCCAGTTTAGGTGAGCAGTACTTC
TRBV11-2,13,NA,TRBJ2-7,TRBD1,CADRRTGGFEQYF,TGTGCCGATAGGCGAACAGGGGGCTTCGAGCAGTACTTC
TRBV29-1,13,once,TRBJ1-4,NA,CSVEAGVGEKLFF,TGCAGCGTTGAAGCCGGGGTTGGTGAAAAACTGTTTTTT
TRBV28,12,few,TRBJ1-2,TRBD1,CATETGDGGYTF,TGTGCCACTGAAACAGGGGACGGTGGCTACACCTTC
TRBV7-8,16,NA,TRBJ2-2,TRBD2,CASSYEEAGTSGELFF,TGTGCCAGCAGCTACGAAGAAGCGGGAACCTCCGGGGAGCTGTTTTTT
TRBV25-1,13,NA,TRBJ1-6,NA,CASSDPLNSPLHF,TGTGCCAGCAGTGATCCCCTGAATTCACCCCTCCACTTT
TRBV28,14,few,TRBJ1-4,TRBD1,CASSGTGVNEKLFF,TGTGCCAGCAGCGGGACAGGGGTTAATGAAAAACTGTTTTTT
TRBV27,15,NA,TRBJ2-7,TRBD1,CASSPRTGVAYEQYF,TGTGCCAGCAGTCCCAGGACAGGGGTTGCCTACGAGCAGTACTTC
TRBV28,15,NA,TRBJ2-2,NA,CASSLGGQNTGELFF,TGTGCCAGCAGTTTAGGGGGCCAAAACACCGGGGAGCTGTTTTTT
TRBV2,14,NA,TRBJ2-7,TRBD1,CASSEASHRDSLSF,TGTGCCAGCAGTGAAGCGAGCCACCGGGACAGCCTAAGCTTC
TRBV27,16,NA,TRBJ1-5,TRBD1,CASSPRLRDSVGPQHF,TGTGCCAGCAGTCCTAGACTCCGGGACAGTGTTGGGCCCCAGCATTTT
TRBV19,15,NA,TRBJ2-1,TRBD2,CASSFQRESGNEQFF,TGTGCCAGTAGTTTCCAGCGGGAGTCAGGCAATGAGCAGTTCTTC
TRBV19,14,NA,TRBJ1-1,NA,CASRNPREGTEAFF,TGTGCCAGTAGGAACCCTAGGGAGGGCACTGAAGCTTTCTTT
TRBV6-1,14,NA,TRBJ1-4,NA,CASSQAGGNEKLFF,TGTGCCAGCAGTCAAGCGGGGGGGAATGAAAAACTGTTTTTT
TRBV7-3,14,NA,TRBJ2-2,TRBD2,CASTPNSGAGELFF,TGTGCCAGCACCCCGAATAGCGGGGCCGGGGAGCTGTTTTTT
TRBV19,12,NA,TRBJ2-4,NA,CASGISKNIQYF,TGTGCCTCGGGGATCTCCAAAAACATTCAGTACTTC
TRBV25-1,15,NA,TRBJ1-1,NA,CASSETALGSTEAFF,TGTGCCAGCAGTGAAACGGCGCTAGGGAGCACTGAAGCTTTCTTT
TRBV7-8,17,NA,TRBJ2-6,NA,CASSSGDRLSGANVLTF,TGTGCCAGCAGCTCAGGAGACAGGCTATCTGGGGCCAACGTCCTGACTTTC
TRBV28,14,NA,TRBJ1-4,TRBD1,CASRRQGSNEKLFF,TGTGCCAGCAGACGACAGGGCTCAAATGAAAAACTGTTTTTT
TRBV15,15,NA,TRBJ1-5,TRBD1,CATTTDRGEDQPQHF,TGTGCCACCACCACCGACAGGGGGGAAGATCAGCCCCAGCATTTT
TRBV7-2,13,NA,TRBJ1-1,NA,CASSSGLNTEAFF,TGTGCCAGCAGCTCAGGGCTGAACACTGAAGCTTTCTTT
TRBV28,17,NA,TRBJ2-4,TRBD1,CASSLSRQGEAKNIQYF,TGTGCCAGCAGCCTTTCGCGACAGGGTGAGGCCAAAAACATTCAGTACTTC
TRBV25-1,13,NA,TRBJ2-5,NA,CASSETGGGTQYF,TGTGCCAGCAGTGAAACAGGGGGGGGGACCCAGTACTTC
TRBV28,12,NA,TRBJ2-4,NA,CASRTRMDIQYF,TGTGCCAGCAGGACGAGGATGGACATTCAGTACTTC
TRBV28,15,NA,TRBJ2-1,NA,CASSNLQGRNNEQFF,TGTGCCAGCAGTAATCTGCAGGGGCGAAACAATGAGCAGTTCTTC
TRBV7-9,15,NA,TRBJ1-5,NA,CASSRGSGNNQPQHF,TGTGCCAGCAGCCGCGGGTCGGGCAACAATCAGCCCCAGCATTTT
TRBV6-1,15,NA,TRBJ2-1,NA,CASRGRTYSYNEQFF,TGTGCCAGCAGAGGTAGGACTTACTCCTACAATGAGCAGTTCTTC
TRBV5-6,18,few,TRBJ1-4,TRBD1,CASSLVGTGQATNEKLFF,TGTGCCAGCAGCTTGGTCGGGACAGGACAAGCAACTAATGAAAAACTGTTTTTT
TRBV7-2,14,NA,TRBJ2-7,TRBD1,CASSQQGAGYEQYF,TGTGCCAGCAGCCAACAGGGGGCAGGGTACGAGCAGTACTTC
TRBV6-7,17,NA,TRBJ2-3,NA,CASSKHSGELSLDTQYF,TGTGCCAGCAGTAAGCACTCAGGGGAGCTGTCCTTAGATACGCAGTATTTT
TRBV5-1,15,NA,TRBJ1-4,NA,CASSLDRVTNEKLFF,TGCGCCAGCAGCTTGGACAGGGTCACTAATGAAAAACTGTTTTTT
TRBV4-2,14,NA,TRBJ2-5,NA,CASSQDPTIGTQYF,TGTGCCAGCAGCCAAGACCCCACTATCGGGACCCAGTACTTC
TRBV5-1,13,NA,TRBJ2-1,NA,CASSLDGNSEQFF,TGCGCCAGCAGCTTGGACGGAAACAGTGAGCAGTTCTTC